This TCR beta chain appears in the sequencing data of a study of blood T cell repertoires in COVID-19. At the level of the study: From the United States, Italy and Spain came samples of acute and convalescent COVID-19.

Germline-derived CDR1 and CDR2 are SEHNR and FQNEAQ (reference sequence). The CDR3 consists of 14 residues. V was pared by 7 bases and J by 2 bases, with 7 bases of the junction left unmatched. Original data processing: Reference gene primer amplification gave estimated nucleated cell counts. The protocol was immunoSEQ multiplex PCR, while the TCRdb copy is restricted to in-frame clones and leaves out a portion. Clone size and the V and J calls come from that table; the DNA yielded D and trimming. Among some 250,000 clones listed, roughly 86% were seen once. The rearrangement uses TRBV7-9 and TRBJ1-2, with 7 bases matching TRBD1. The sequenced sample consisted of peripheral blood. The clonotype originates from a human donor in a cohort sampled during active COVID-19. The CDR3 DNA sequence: TGTGCCAGCACCGTAGGGACAGACAACTATGGCTACACCTTC. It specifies CASTVGTDNYGYTF.